The rows below give T cell receptor beta chains drawn from one sample of a study of early T cells in non-severe SARS-CoV-2 infection. TCRdb passed the 5' RACE reads through MiXCR, listing each CDR3 protein once. The sample comprises over 50,000 distinct CDR3 sequences, roughly 8.8% of which are singletons, and 1.2% rests with the top ten. The specimen sequenced was whole blood. The receptors come from an adult who was a healthcare worker with PCR-confirmed SARS-CoV-2 infection or an uninfected control (not recorded which). The CDR3 runs from the conserved cysteine through the conserved F or W. A D gene is named only where the DNA matches it firmly. Part of the rows lack a size; the others show once, few, many or a class for expanded clones.

v_gene: TRBV4-1
j_gene: TRBJ1-1
len: 11
d_gene: NA
abundance: once
CDR3nt: TGCGCCAACAGCCAAGACCAAGAAGCTTTCTTT
CDR3aa: CANSQDQEAFF

v_gene: TRBV20-1
j_gene: TRBJ1-5
len: 15
d_gene: TRBD1
abundance: NA
CDR3nt: TGCAGTGCTAGGCCCGGGACAGGGGAAGGTCAGCCCCAGCATTTT
CDR3aa: CSARPGTGEGQPQHF

v_gene: TRBV20-1
j_gene: TRBJ2-2
len: 16
d_gene: TRBD2
abundance: NA
CDR3nt: TGCAGTGCTAGTCTGTTAGCGGGGTCGAACACCGGGGAGCTGTTTTTT
CDR3aa: CSASLLAGSNTGELFF

v_gene: TRBV7-9
j_gene: TRBJ2-1
len: 13
d_gene: NA
abundance: few
CDR3nt: TGTGCCAGCAGCTTCTCGGGGTTCAATGAGCAGTTCTTC
CDR3aa: CASSFSGFNEQFF

v_gene: TRBV3-1
j_gene: TRBJ2-1
len: 15
d_gene: TRBD1
abundance: few
CDR3nt: TGTGCCAGCAGCCGCGGGACAGGGGCCTACAATGAGCAGTTCTTC
CDR3aa: CASSRGTGAYNEQFF

v_gene: TRBV5-1
j_gene: TRBJ2-1
len: 14
d_gene: NA
abundance: NA
CDR3nt: TGCGCCAGCAGCTTTAACGTAGGGTCGAGTGAGCAGTTCTTC
CDR3aa: CASSFNVGSSEQFF

v_gene: TRBV5-4
j_gene: TRBJ2-1
len: 15
d_gene: NA
abundance: NA
CDR3nt: TGTGCCAGCAGCTTGTTGTTTAGGACAGACAATGAGCAGTTCTTC
CDR3aa: CASSLLFRTDNEQFF

v_gene: TRBV27
j_gene: TRBJ2-1
len: 16
d_gene: TRBD1
abundance: NA
CDR3nt: TGTGCCAGCAGTTTATACCCCGGGACAGGGTTCGATGAGCAGTTCTTC
CDR3aa: CASSLYPGTGFDEQFF

v_gene: TRBV6-6
j_gene: TRBJ1-4
len: 14
d_gene: NA
abundance: many
CDR3nt: TGTGCCAGCAGTTACCAGGGAAGTGGGGAAAAACTGTTTTTT
CDR3aa: CASSYQGSGEKLFF

v_gene: TRBV7-2
j_gene: TRBJ1-2
len: 16
d_gene: NA
abundance: few
CDR3nt: TGTGCCAGCAGCTTAGTTTCGAGGTTTTCAAACTATGGCTACACCTTC
CDR3aa: CASSLVSRFSNYGYTF

v_gene: TRBV27
j_gene: TRBJ2-2
len: 13
d_gene: NA
abundance: medium-sized
CDR3nt: TGTGCCAGCGGGCACGGGGTCTTGGGGGAGCTGTTTTTT
CDR3aa: CASGHGVLGELFF

v_gene: TRBV10-3
j_gene: TRBJ2-5
len: 14
d_gene: TRBD1
abundance: few
CDR3nt: TGTGCCACCAGACCCGGGACAGGGGGAGAGACCCAGTACTTC
CDR3aa: CATRPGTGGETQYF

v_gene: TRBV5-1
j_gene: TRBJ2-1
len: 14
d_gene: TRBD1
abundance: few
CDR3nt: TGCGCCAGCAGCGGATGGACAGGGGACGATGAGCAGTTCTTC
CDR3aa: CASSGWTGDDEQFF

v_gene: TRBV5-6
j_gene: TRBJ2-5
len: 14
d_gene: NA
abundance: NA
CDR3nt: TGTGCCAGCAGCTTGGCCTGGGGAGGAGAGACCCAGTACTTC
CDR3aa: CASSLAWGGETQYF

v_gene: TRBV28
j_gene: TRBJ2-3
len: 14
d_gene: NA
abundance: many
CDR3nt: TGTGCCAGCAGACCCGGACTGCACACAGATACGCAGTATTTT
CDR3aa: CASRPGLHTDTQYF

v_gene: TRBV12-3/TRBV12-4
j_gene: TRBJ2-1
len: 12
d_gene: NA
abundance: many
CDR3nt: TGTGCCAGCAGACGGATCGACAATGAGCAGTTCTTC
CDR3aa: CASRRIDNEQFF

v_gene: TRBV2
j_gene: TRBJ2-5
len: 13
d_gene: TRBD1
abundance: many
CDR3nt: TGTGCCAGCCTGACAGGGAATGGGGGGACCCAGTACTTC
CDR3aa: CASLTGNGGTQYF

v_gene: TRBV7-2
j_gene: TRBJ1-2
len: 13
d_gene: TRBD1
abundance: NA
CDR3nt: TGTGCCAGCAGCACTGACAGGGGTCCTGGCTACACCTTC
CDR3aa: CASSTDRGPGYTF

v_gene: TRBV2
j_gene: TRBJ1-1
len: 13
d_gene: NA
abundance: few
CDR3nt: TGTGCCAGCAGTAAAGGGGCGGGCACTGAAGCTTTCTTT
CDR3aa: CASSKGAGTEAFF

v_gene: TRBV25-1
j_gene: TRBJ1-2
len: 14
d_gene: NA
abundance: few
CDR3nt: TGTGCCACCAATTCACCCCCTCCTAACTATGGCTACACCTTC
CDR3aa: CATNSPPPNYGYTF

v_gene: TRBV27
j_gene: TRBJ1-1
len: 14
d_gene: NA
abundance: few
CDR3nt: TGTGCCAGCAGTTTCCAGGGACGGGCAACTGAAGCTTTCTTT
CDR3aa: CASSFQGRATEAFF

v_gene: TRBV29-1
j_gene: TRBJ1-1
len: 17
d_gene: TRBD1
abundance: few
CDR3nt: TGCAGCGTTTTGGCCTTACAGGGGGCCTTGATGAACACTGAAGCTTTCTTT
CDR3aa: CSVLALQGALMNTEAFF

v_gene: TRBV29-1
j_gene: TRBJ1-4
len: 13
d_gene: NA
abundance: few
CDR3nt: TGCAGCGTTACCTCGGGGACTAATGAAAAACTGTTTTTT
CDR3aa: CSVTSGTNEKLFF

v_gene: TRBV18
j_gene: TRBJ2-1
len: 15
d_gene: TRBD1
abundance: few
CDR3nt: TGTGCCAGCTCACCGGCGGACAGGGTCTACAATGAGCAGTTCTTC
CDR3aa: CASSPADRVYNEQFF

v_gene: TRBV6-5
j_gene: TRBJ2-3
len: 15
d_gene: TRBD2
abundance: few
CDR3nt: TGTGCCGCCTCACCTAGAGCGGGGGGCACAGATACGCAGTATTTT
CDR3aa: CAASPRAGGTDTQYF

v_gene: TRBV7-2
j_gene: TRBJ2-1
len: 15
d_gene: NA
abundance: NA
CDR3nt: TGTGCCAGCAGCTTAGAGCTCCTAGCGATGGGTGAGCAGTTCTTC
CDR3aa: CASSLELLAMGEQFF

v_gene: TRBV28
j_gene: TRBJ1-4
len: 14
d_gene: NA
abundance: few
CDR3nt: TGTGCCAGCAGTTTACCCGGGGTTAATGAAAAACTGTTTTTT
CDR3aa: CASSLPGVNEKLFF

v_gene: TRBV11-1
j_gene: TRBJ2-3
len: 17
d_gene: NA
abundance: few
CDR3nt: TGTGCCAGCAGGATGACCTCGGGCGGATACGGGAGAGATACGCAGTATTTT
CDR3aa: CASRMTSGGYGRDTQYF

v_gene: TRBV11-1
j_gene: TRBJ2-3
len: 17
d_gene: NA
abundance: few
CDR3nt: TGTGCCAGCAGCTTGGCGGTTGGGATCGGGGCGGTTGATACGCAGTATTTT
CDR3aa: CASSLAVGIGAVDTQYF

v_gene: TRBV21-1
j_gene: TRBJ2-5
len: 14
d_gene: NA
abundance: many
CDR3nt: TGTGCCAGCAGCGAGCGGGGGGCTCAAGAGACCCAGTACTTC
CDR3aa: CASSERGAQETQYF

v_gene: TRBV7-8
j_gene: TRBJ2-3
len: 16
d_gene: TRBD2
abundance: many
CDR3nt: TGTGCCAGCAGCTTAGACGCGGGGGGGGACACAGATACGCAGTATTTT
CDR3aa: CASSLDAGGDTDTQYF

v_gene: TRBV2
j_gene: TRBJ1-1
len: 13
d_gene: NA
abundance: many
CDR3nt: TGTGCCAGCAGAGGACAGAGGAACACTGAAGCTTTCTTT
CDR3aa: CASRGQRNTEAFF

v_gene: TRBV5-4
j_gene: TRBJ2-3
len: 15
d_gene: NA
abundance: NA
CDR3nt: TGTGCCAGCAGCTCCACAGGGCACCGCACAGATACGCAGTATTTT
CDR3aa: CASSSTGHRTDTQYF

v_gene: TRBV7-3
j_gene: TRBJ2-2
len: 14
d_gene: NA
abundance: many
CDR3nt: TGTGCCAGCAGCCCTAACAGGGACACCGGGGAGCTGTTTTTT
CDR3aa: CASSPNRDTGELFF

v_gene: TRBV7-8
j_gene: TRBJ1-1
len: 14
d_gene: NA
abundance: many
CDR3nt: TGTGCCAGCAGCTCAGGACAGACTAACACTGAAGCTTTCTTT
CDR3aa: CASSSGQTNTEAFF

v_gene: TRBV18
j_gene: TRBJ1-1
len: 15
d_gene: TRBD1
abundance: few
CDR3nt: TGTGCCAGCTCACCATCGAGACAGGGTAACACTGAAGCTTTCTTT
CDR3aa: CASSPSRQGNTEAFF

v_gene: TRBV2
j_gene: TRBJ2-5
len: 15
d_gene: NA
abundance: many
CDR3nt: TGTGCCAGCAATACCCGGGGCCGGTTCCAAGAGACCCAGTACTTC
CDR3aa: CASNTRGRFQETQYF

v_gene: TRBV29-1
j_gene: TRBJ2-1
len: 11
d_gene: NA
abundance: many
CDR3nt: TGCAGCGTTGTAGGGGACAATGAGCAGTTCTTC
CDR3aa: CSVVGDNEQFF

v_gene: TRBV19
j_gene: TRBJ2-6
len: 13
d_gene: NA
abundance: few
CDR3nt: TGTGCCAGTAGCCTTTATGGGGCCAACGTCCTGACTTTC
CDR3aa: CASSLYGANVLTF